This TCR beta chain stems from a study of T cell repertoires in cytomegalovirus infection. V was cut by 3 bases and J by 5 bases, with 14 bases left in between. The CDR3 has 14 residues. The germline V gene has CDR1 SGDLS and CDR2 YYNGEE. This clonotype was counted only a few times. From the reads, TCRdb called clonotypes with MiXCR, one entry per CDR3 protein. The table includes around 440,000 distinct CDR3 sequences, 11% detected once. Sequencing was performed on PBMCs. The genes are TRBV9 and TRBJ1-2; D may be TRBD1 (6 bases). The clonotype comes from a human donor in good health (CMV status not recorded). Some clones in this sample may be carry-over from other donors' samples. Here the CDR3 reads CASSASGTPYGYTF. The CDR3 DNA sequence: TGTGCCAGCAGCGCCTCCGGGACACCGTATGGCTACACCTTC.